A selection of T cell receptor beta chains follows, all from one sample in a study of blood T cell repertoires in COVID-19. TCRdb's copy holds only in-frame clones and misses some; the assay was immunoSEQ multiplex PCR. The table has a few hundred thousand clones, about 89% seen once; the top ten hold roughly 8%. The sample was peripheral blood. Every receptor here comes from a woman in her 50s who had recovered from COVID-19. Both conserved end residues are part of each CDR3. A D gene is named only where the DNA matches it firmly. Some rows mark clone size as missing; the rest say once, few, many or name a class of expanded clone.

J gene: TRBJ2-7; V gene: TRBV2; clone size: -; D gene: -; CDR3 protein: CASSLSYEQYF; CDR3 DNA: TGTGCCAGCAGTCTCTCCTACGAGCAGTACTTC
J gene: TRBJ2-5; V gene: TRBV5-1; clone size: few; D gene: -; CDR3 protein: CASSAGAQETQYF; CDR3 DNA: TGCGCCAGCTCGGCGGGGGCCCAAGAGACCCAGTACTTC
J gene: TRBJ1-3; V gene: TRBV15; clone size: few; D gene: -; CDR3 protein: CATSRGRGIGNTIYF; CDR3 DNA: TGTGCCACCAGCAGAGGCAGGGGTATTGGAAACACCATATATTTT
J gene: TRBJ2-7; V gene: TRBV28; clone size: -; D gene: -; CDR3 protein: CASSGAGAYEQYF; CDR3 DNA: TGTGCCAGCTCAGGGGCAGGGGCGTACGAGCAGTACTTC
J gene: TRBJ2-3; V gene: TRBV29-1; clone size: few; D gene: -; CDR3 protein: CTFTQGYADTQYF; CDR3 DNA: TGCACGTTTACCCAGGGGTACGCAGATACGCAGTATTTT
J gene: TRBJ2-7; V gene: TRBV6-2/TRBV6-3; clone size: -; D gene: -; CDR3 protein: CASSARLGGDEQYF; CDR3 DNA: TGTGCCAGCAGTGCGCGACTGGGGGGTGACGAGCAGTACTTC
J gene: TRBJ2-2; V gene: TRBV5-1; clone size: -; D gene: -; CDR3 protein: CASSLDRVGNTGELFF; CDR3 DNA: TGCGCCAGCAGCTTGGATCGGGTTGGGAACACCGGGGAGCTGTTTTTT
J gene: TRBJ2-5; V gene: TRBV30; clone size: -; D gene: TRBD2; CDR3 protein: CAWSIGLAGVETQYF; CDR3 DNA: TGTGCCTGGAGTATCGGACTAGCGGGAGTTGAGACCCAGTACTTC
J gene: TRBJ2-7; V gene: TRBV6-2/TRBV6-3; clone size: few; D gene: TRBD1; CDR3 protein: CASSYGDRSSYEQYF; CDR3 DNA: TGTGCCAGCAGTTACGGGGACAGAAGCTCCTACGAGCAGTACTTC
J gene: TRBJ1-4; V gene: TRBV19; clone size: once; D gene: -; CDR3 protein: CASSIKRSRANEKLFF; CDR3 DNA: TGTGCCAGTAGTATTAAGAGATCCCGGGCTAATGAAAAACTGTTTTTT
J gene: TRBJ1-2; V gene: TRBV5-4; clone size: -; D gene: -; CDR3 protein: CASSLAGDFRSGYGYTF; CDR3 DNA: TGTGCCAGCAGCTTGGCCGGGGATTTCCGTTCTGGCTATGGCTACACCTTC
J gene: TRBJ2-7; V gene: TRBV7-2; clone size: few; D gene: -; CDR3 protein: CASSKPAYEQYF; CDR3 DNA: TGTGCCAGCAGCAAACCCGCCTACGAACAGTACTTC
J gene: TRBJ1-5; V gene: TRBV2; clone size: -; D gene: TRBD1; CDR3 protein: CASSKTGPGGPQHF; CDR3 DNA: TGTGCCAGCAGTAAGACAGGGCCAGGGGGGCCCCAGCATTTT
J gene: TRBJ2-1; V gene: TRBV7-9; clone size: -; D gene: -; CDR3 protein: CASSIGQGVYNEQFF; CDR3 DNA: TGTGCCAGCAGCATAGGTCAAGGGGTATACAATGAGCAGTTCTTC
J gene: TRBJ1-1; V gene: TRBV6-1; clone size: -; D gene: -; CDR3 protein: CASSEPGRGNTEAFF; CDR3 DNA: TGTGCCAGCAGTGAACCAGGACGGGGGAACACTGAAGCTTTCTTT
J gene: TRBJ1-2; V gene: TRBV28; clone size: -; D gene: TRBD1; CDR3 protein: CASSTTGSKDYGYTF; CDR3 DNA: TGTGCCAGCAGTACGACAGGGAGTAAGGACTATGGCTACACCTTC
J gene: TRBJ2-1; V gene: TRBV9; clone size: -; D gene: TRBD1; CDR3 protein: CASSRQGGYNEQFF; CDR3 DNA: TGTGCCAGCAGCCGACAGGGGGGCTACAATGAGCAGTTCTTC
J gene: TRBJ1-1; V gene: TRBV6-5; clone size: once; D gene: -; CDR3 protein: CASSSIGLQGAFF; CDR3 DNA: TGTGCCAGCAGTTCGATAGGCCTTCAGGGGGCTTTCTTT
J gene: TRBJ2-1; V gene: TRBV28; clone size: -; D gene: TRBD2; CDR3 protein: CASSLLAGATNEQFF; CDR3 DNA: TGTGCCAGCAGTTTACTAGCGGGGGCCACTAATGAGCAGTTCTTC
J gene: TRBJ1-1; V gene: TRBV5-6; clone size: -; D gene: -; CDR3 protein: CASSASGVEMNTEAFF; CDR3 DNA: TGTGCCAGCAGCGCCTCCGGGGTAGAAATGAACACTGAAGCTTTCTTT
J gene: TRBJ1-4; V gene: TRBV28; clone size: -; D gene: TRBD1; CDR3 protein: CASSTDRENEKLFF; CDR3 DNA: TGTGCCAGCAGTACCGACAGGGAAAATGAAAAACTGTTTTTT
J gene: TRBJ2-6; V gene: TRBV19; clone size: -; D gene: TRBD1; CDR3 protein: CASSNQGAGANVLTF; CDR3 DNA: TGTGCCAGTAGTAACCAGGGGGCTGGGGCCAACGTCCTGACTTTC
J gene: TRBJ2-5; V gene: TRBV5-1; clone size: -; D gene: -; CDR3 protein: CASSLQPLSQETQYF; CDR3 DNA: TGCGCCAGCAGCTTGCAACCCCTATCCCAAGAGACCCAGTACTTC
J gene: TRBJ1-2; V gene: TRBV7-2; clone size: -; D gene: -; CDR3 protein: CASSLATGQRGYTF; CDR3 DNA: TGTGCCAGCAGCTTAGCCACAGGGCAACGTGGCTACACCTTC
J gene: TRBJ1-1; V gene: TRBV3-1/TRBV3-2; clone size: -; D gene: TRBD1; CDR3 protein: CASSHLSQGNEAFF; CDR3 DNA: TGTGCCAGCAGCCATTTATCACAGGGGAATGAAGCTTTCTTT
J gene: TRBJ2-3; V gene: TRBV19; clone size: -; D gene: -; CDR3 protein: CASSRDTASTDTQYF; CDR3 DNA: TGTGCCAGTTCTCGGGACACAGCTAGCACAGATACGCAGTATTTT
J gene: TRBJ2-7; V gene: TRBV6-1; clone size: -; D gene: TRBD2; CDR3 protein: CASSEGAGGRDEQYF; CDR3 DNA: TGTGCCAGCAGTGAGGGGGCGGGAGGTCGGGACGAGCAGTACTTC
J gene: TRBJ2-1; V gene: TRBV4-1; clone size: -; D gene: TRBD1; CDR3 protein: CETGAFNEQFF; CDR3 DNA: TGCGAGACAGGGGCTTTCAATGAGCAGTTCTTC
J gene: TRBJ2-7; V gene: TRBV19; clone size: -; D gene: TRBD2; CDR3 protein: CASSEASGIAQYF; CDR3 DNA: TGTGCCAGTAGTGAGGCTAGCGGGATAGCGCAGTACTTC
J gene: TRBJ2-5; V gene: TRBV28; clone size: -; D gene: TRBD2; CDR3 protein: CASSLPGLGRWETQYF; CDR3 DNA: TGTGCCAGCAGTTTACCGGGACTAGGACGGTGGGAGACCCAGTACTTC
J gene: TRBJ2-5; V gene: TRBV9; clone size: -; D gene: -; CDR3 protein: CASSTQRAGETQYF; CDR3 DNA: TGTGCCAGCAGCACCCAGAGGGCCGGAGAGACCCAGTACTTC
J gene: TRBJ1-2; V gene: TRBV10-3; clone size: -; D gene: TRBD1; CDR3 protein: CAISLGQGAYGYTF; CDR3 DNA: TGTGCCATCAGTCTAGGACAGGGTGCCTATGGCTACACCTTC
J gene: TRBJ2-3; V gene: TRBV4-1; clone size: -; D gene: -; CDR3 protein: CASSQEGATVTDTQYF; CDR3 DNA: TGCGCCAGCAGCCAAGAGGGGGCGACAGTCACAGATACGCAGTATTTT
J gene: TRBJ2-2; V gene: TRBV7-2; clone size: -; D gene: -; CDR3 protein: CASSLNGVNTGELFF; CDR3 DNA: TGTGCCAGCAGCTTAAACGGGGTTAACACCGGGGAGCTGTTTTTT
J gene: TRBJ1-2; V gene: TRBV27; clone size: once; D gene: -; CDR3 protein: CASSLRDWYMIGYTF; CDR3 DNA: TGTGCCAGCAGTCTCCGGGACTGGTACATGATTGGCTACACCTTC
J gene: TRBJ1-4; V gene: TRBV2; clone size: once; D gene: -; CDR3 protein: CASSGFTGRAEKLFF; CDR3 DNA: TGTGCCAGCAGTGGGTTTACAGGGAGGGCTGAAAAACTGTTTTTT
J gene: TRBJ2-7; V gene: TRBV15; clone size: -; D gene: -; CDR3 protein: CATSKSRVSSYEQYF; CDR3 DNA: TGTGCCACCAGCAAAAGTAGAGTCTCTAGCTACGAGCAGTACTTC
J gene: TRBJ2-7; V gene: TRBV6-2/TRBV6-3; clone size: -; D gene: TRBD2; CDR3 protein: CASSYNAAGVLYEQYF; CDR3 DNA: TGTGCCAGCAGTTACAATGCCGCGGGAGTACTCTACGAGCAGTACTTC
J gene: TRBJ2-7; V gene: TRBV19; clone size: few; D gene: TRBD1; CDR3 protein: CASSIAGQGEYEQYF; CDR3 DNA: TGTGCCAGTAGTATAGCGGGACAGGGAGAATACGAGCAGTACTTC
J gene: TRBJ1-4; V gene: TRBV6-6; clone size: once; D gene: -; CDR3 protein: CASSYRSAGIEKLFF; CDR3 DNA: TGTGCCAGCAGTTACAGGAGCGCAGGGATCGAAAAACTGTTTTTT
J gene: TRBJ1-6; V gene: TRBV19; clone size: few; D gene: -; CDR3 protein: CASSPQLWNYNSPLHF; CDR3 DNA: TGTGCCAGTAGTCCACAGCTGTGGAACTATAATTCACCCCTCCACTTT
J gene: TRBJ2-3; V gene: TRBV5-1; clone size: few; D gene: TRBD1; CDR3 protein: CASSLAGQTTSTDTQYF; CDR3 DNA: TGCGCCAGCAGCTTGGCGGGACAGACGACTAGCACAGATACGCAGTATTTT
J gene: TRBJ1-2; V gene: TRBV6-5; clone size: once; D gene: TRBD1; CDR3 protein: CASSPTGTYGYTF; CDR3 DNA: TGTGCCAGCAGTCCGACAGGGACCTATGGCTACACCTTC
J gene: TRBJ2-1; V gene: TRBV6-5; clone size: -; D gene: -; CDR3 protein: CASLRGSSYNEQFF; CDR3 DNA: TGTGCCAGTTTACGGGGTAGCTCCTACAATGAGCAGTTCTTC
J gene: TRBJ1-1; V gene: TRBV2; clone size: -; D gene: TRBD1; CDR3 protein: CASSAGTDVNTEAFF; CDR3 DNA: TGTGCCAGCAGCGCCGGGACAGATGTGAACACTGAAGCTTTCTTT